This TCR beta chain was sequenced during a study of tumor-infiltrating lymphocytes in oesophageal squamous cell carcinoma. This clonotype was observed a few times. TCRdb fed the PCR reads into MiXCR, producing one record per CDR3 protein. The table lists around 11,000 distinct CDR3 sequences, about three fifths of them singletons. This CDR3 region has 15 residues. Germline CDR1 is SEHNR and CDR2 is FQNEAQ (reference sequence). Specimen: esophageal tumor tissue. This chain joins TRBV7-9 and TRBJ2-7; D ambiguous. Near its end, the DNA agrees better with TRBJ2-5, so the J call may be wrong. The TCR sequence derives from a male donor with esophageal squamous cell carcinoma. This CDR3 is CASSLVLGYQETQYF. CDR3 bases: TGTGCCAGCAGCTTAGTTTTGGGGTACCAAGAGACCCAGTACTTC.